The source of this T cell receptor (beta chain) is a study of metastatic and nonmetastatic thyroid tumors. Study background: Across blood and tumor or nodule tissue, repertoires from malignant and benign thyroid patients were compared with one another. Overall study results and limits: Across blood and tumor, TCR beta diversity in malignant thyroid tumors was reportedly significantly higher than in benign nodules.

Original processing notes: A classifier of distant metastasis in papillary thyroid cancer was built from CDR3 differences (across clinicopathological groups). Via MiXCR, TCRdb re-called the PCR reads. What appears here as the V and J calls and clone size reflects TCRdb's work, not the paper's. Of approximately 35,000 clones detected, less than 40% appear once; the ten largest clones hold over 20%. The length of the CDR3 is 14 residues. Germline V gene data show CDR1 as MNHEY and CDR2 as SVGEGT. V lost 2 bases to trimming and J lost 0 bases, with 6 bases between them. Each patient came to thyroid surgery without any prior treatment (of any kind). This clone came up a few times. Its cognate antigen is unknown.

This receptor was identified in a female donor with papillary thyroid cancer or a benign thyroid nodule (not recorded which). Some clones in this sample may be carry-over from other donors' samples. This chain joins TRBV6-2 or TRBV6-3 and TRBJ2-3; maybe TRBD1 (5 bases). Sequencing was done on a sample of tumor tissue. CDR3 bases: TGTGCCAGCAGTTACGGGGCCAGCACAGATACGCAGTATTTT. Its protein product is CASSYGASTDTQYF.